This T cell receptor (beta chain) emerged from a study of T cell responses to AZD1222 COVID-19 vaccine. Regarding the study as a whole: In the spike-specific TCR repertoire, nearly half reportedly target unmutated variant regions. Just six AZD1222 recipients were seropositive at baseline. Spike-specific TCR breadth and depth went up after people got two AZD1222 doses. Scientists sampled the repertoires only once the peak T cell response had passed.

Repertoires were generated with immunoSEQ multiplex PCR, while TCRdb's copy carries only in-frame clones and drops some. The profile covers about 120,000 clones, with about 93% appearing a single time and 4.5% to 6% taken by the ten largest. The CDR3 has 15 residues. V was clipped by 4 bases and J by 3 bases; unmatched bases: 2. Per the germline V gene, CDR1 is SGHTA and CDR2 is FQGNSA. In regard to this clone: Its antigen is undetermined.

The TCR sequence derives from an adult who received the AZD1222 COVID-19 vaccine. The V gene is TRBV7-2, the J gene TRBJ2-2; 10 nucleotides align to TRBD2. Source: peripheral blood, taken 28 days after the second AZD1222 dose. This CDR3 is CASSYSGGDTGELFF. CDR3 sequence (DNA): TGTGCCAGCAGCTACAGCGGGGGGGACACCGGGGAGCTGTTTTTT.